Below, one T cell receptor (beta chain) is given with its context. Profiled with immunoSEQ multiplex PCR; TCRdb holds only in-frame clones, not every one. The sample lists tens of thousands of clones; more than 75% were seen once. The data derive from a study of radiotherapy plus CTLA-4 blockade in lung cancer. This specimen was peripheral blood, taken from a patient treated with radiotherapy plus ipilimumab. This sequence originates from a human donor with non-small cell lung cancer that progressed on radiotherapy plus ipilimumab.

CDR3 sequence: CASSDTSGETQYF. For the CDR3, the DNA is TGTGCCAGCAGCGACACTAGCGGGGAGACCCAGTACTTC. The V gene is TRBV27, the J gene TRBJ2-5; 9 bases align to TRBD2. Germline loops: CDR1 MNHEY, CDR2 SMNVEV (reference sequence). Germline trimming cut 6 bases from V and 5 bases from J; bases unmatched to any gene: 4. The CDR3 length is 13 residues.